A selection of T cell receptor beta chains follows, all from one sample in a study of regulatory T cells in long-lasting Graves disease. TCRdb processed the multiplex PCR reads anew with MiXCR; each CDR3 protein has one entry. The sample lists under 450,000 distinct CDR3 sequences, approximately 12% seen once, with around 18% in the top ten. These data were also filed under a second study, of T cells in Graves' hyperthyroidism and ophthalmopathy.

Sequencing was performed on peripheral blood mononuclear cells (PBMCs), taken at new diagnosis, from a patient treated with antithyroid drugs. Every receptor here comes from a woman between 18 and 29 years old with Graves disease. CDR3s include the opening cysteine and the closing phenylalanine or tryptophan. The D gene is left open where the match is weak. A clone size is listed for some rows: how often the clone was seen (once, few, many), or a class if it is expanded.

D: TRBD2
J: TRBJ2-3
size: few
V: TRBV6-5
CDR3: CASSSGLAADTQYF
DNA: TGTGCCAGCAGTTCCGGACTAGCAGCGGATACGCAGTATTTT

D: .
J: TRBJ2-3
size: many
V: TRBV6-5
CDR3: CASSYAGAADTQYF
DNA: TGTGCCAGCAGTTACGCGGGGGCAGCAGATACGCAGTATTTT

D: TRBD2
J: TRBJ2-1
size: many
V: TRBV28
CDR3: CASSLSPTSGRARRHTNEQFF
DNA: TGTGCCAGCAGTTTATCCCCTACTAGCGGGAGGGCCAGACGGCACACCAATGAGCAGTTCTTC

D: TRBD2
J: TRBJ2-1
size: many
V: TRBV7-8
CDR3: CASSSPLAGGPFHEQFF
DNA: TGTGCCAGCAGCTCCCCATTGGCGGGAGGGCCTTTCCATGAGCAGTTCTTC

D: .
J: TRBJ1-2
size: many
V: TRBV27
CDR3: CASGWVGTGYGYTF
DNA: TGTGCCAGCGGATGGGTTGGGACGGGCTATGGCTACACCTTC

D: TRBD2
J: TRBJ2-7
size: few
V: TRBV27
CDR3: CASSLSTRGGRPSYEQYF
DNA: TGTGCCAGCAGTTTATCCACTCGGGGCGGGAGGCCCTCCTACGAGCAGTACTTC

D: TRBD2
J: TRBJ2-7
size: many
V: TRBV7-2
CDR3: CASGRAGYEQYF
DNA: TGTGCCAGCGGGAGGGCCGGGTACGAGCAGTACTTC

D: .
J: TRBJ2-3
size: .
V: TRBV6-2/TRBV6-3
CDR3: CASSEITDTQYF
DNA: TGTGCCAGCAGTGAAATCACAGATACGCAGTATTTT

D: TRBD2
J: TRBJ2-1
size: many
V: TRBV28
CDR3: CASSPELAGGWYNEQFF
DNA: TGTGCCAGCAGTCCCGAACTAGCGGGAGGGTGGTACAATGAGCAGTTCTTC

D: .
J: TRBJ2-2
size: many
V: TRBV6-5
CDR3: CASSYIGDTGELFF
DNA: TGTGCCAGCAGTTATATCGGAGACACCGGGGAGCTGTTTTTT

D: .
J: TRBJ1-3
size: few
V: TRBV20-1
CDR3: CSARAGSGNTIYF
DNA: TGCAGTGCTAGGGCAGGGTCTGGAAACACCATATATTTT

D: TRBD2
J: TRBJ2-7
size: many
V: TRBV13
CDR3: CASSLVASGRNEQYF
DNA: TGTGCCAGCAGCTTAGTCGCTAGCGGGAGAAACGAGCAGTACTTC

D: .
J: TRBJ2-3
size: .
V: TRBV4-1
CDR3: CASTLLGGGRTDTQYF
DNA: TGCGCCAGCACCCTTCTCGGTGGGGGCCGGACAGATACGCAGTATTTT

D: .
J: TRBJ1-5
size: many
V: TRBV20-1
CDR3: CSARRGSSQPQHF
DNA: TGCAGTGCTAGAAGGGGGAGCTCTCAGCCCCAGCATTTT

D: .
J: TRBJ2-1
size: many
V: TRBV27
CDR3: CASSPLLTGSYNEQFF
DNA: TGTGCCAGCAGTCCTCTTTTGACGGGCTCCTACAATGAGCAGTTCTTC

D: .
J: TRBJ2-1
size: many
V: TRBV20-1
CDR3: CSVTRSGLNWF
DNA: TGCAGTGTCACTAGGAGTGGATTGAATTGGTTC

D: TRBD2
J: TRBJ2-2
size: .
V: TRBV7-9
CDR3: CASSPGLAGGPIKGGELFF
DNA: TGTGCCAGCAGCCCGGGACTAGCGGGAGGGCCCATCAAGGGCGGGGAGCTGTTTTTT

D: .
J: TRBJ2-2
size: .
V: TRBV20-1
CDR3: CSAQVQGNTGELFF
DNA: TGCAGTGCTCAAGTCCAGGGGAACACCGGGGAGCTGTTTTTT

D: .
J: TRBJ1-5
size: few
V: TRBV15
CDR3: CATGGGKVLSNNQPQHF
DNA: TGTGCCACCGGGGGGGGAAAAGTTCTTAGTAACAATCAGCCCCAGCATTTT

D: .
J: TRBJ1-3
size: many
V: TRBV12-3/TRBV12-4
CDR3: CATTLIGANVYSGNTIYF
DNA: TGTGCCACCACCTTGATTGGGGCCAACGTATACTCTGGAAACACCATATATTTT

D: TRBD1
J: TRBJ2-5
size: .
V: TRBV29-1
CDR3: CSVVMGTGIETQYF
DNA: TGCAGCGTTGTGATGGGGACAGGTATAGAGACCCAGTACTTC

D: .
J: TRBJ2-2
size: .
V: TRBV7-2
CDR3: CASSYIGGGAGELFF
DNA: TGTGCCAGCAGCTACATTGGGGGTGGTGCCGGGGAGCTGTTTTTT

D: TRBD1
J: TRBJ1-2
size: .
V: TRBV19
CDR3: CASSWTGGLDGYTF
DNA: TGTGCCAGTAGTTGGACAGGGGGCTTGGATGGCTACACCTTC

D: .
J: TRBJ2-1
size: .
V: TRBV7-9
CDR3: CASSLVLAPIEQFF
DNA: TGTGCCAGCAGCTTAGTCCTAGCTCCGATTGAGCAGTTCTTC

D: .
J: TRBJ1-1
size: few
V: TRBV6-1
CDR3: CASRDFPDLNTEAFF
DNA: TGTGCCAGCAGGGACTTTCCCGACCTGAACACTGAAGCTTTCTTT

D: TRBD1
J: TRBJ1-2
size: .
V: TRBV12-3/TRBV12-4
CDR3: CASTGGWGSYGYTF
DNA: TGTGCCAGCACAGGGGGTTGGGGATCCTATGGCTACACCTTC

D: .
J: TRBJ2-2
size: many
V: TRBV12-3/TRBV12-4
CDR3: CASSPTRVGVITGELFF
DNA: TGTGCCAGCAGTCCGACCAGGGTCGGTGTTATCACCGGGGAGCTGTTTTTT

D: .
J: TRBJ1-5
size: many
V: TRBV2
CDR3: CASSEGLVGAPLQPQHF
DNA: TGTGCCAGCAGTGAGGGACTGGTCGGGGCCCCGTTGCAGCCCCAGCATTTT

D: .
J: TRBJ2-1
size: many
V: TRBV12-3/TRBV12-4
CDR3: CASSLTGQLKYSYNEQFF
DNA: TGTGCCAGCAGTTTAACAGGGCAATTGAAATATTCCTACAATGAGCAGTTCTTC

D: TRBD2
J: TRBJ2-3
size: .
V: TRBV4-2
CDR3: CASSQDVSGGATDTQYF
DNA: TGTGCCAGCAGCCAAGATGTAAGCGGGGGGGCCACAGATACGCAGTATTTT

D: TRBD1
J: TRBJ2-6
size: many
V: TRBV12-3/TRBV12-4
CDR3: CATRDRVSRASGANVLTF
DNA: TGTGCCACCAGGGACAGGGTCAGTCGGGCCTCTGGGGCCAACGTCCTGACTTTC

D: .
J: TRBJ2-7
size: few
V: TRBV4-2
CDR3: CASSPVGLSYEQYF
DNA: TGTGCCAGCAGCCCGGTTGGGCTCTCCTACGAGCAGTACTTC

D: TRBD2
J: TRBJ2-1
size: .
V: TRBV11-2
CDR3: CASSPGFWLAGFSDTYNEQFF
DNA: TGTGCCAGCAGCCCAGGGTTTTGGCTAGCGGGTTTTTCTGATACCTACAATGAGCAGTTCTTC

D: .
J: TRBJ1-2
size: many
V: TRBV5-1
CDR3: CASSLDHGYTF
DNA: TGCGCCAGCAGCTTAGACCATGGCTACACCTTC

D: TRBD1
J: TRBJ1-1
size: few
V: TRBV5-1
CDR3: CASSEGQLRNTEAFF
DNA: TGCGCCAGCAGCGAGGGACAGCTAAGGAACACTGAAGCTTTCTTT

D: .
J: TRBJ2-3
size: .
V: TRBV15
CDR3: CATSRSGQLGDTQYF
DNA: TGTGCCACCAGCAGGAGCGGACAGCTGGGCGATACGCAGTATTTT

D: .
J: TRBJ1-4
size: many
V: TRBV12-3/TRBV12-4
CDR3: CASRLRREPEKLFF
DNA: TGTGCCAGCAGACTTAGGCGGGAGCCCGAAAAACTGTTTTTT